This entry features one T cell receptor (beta chain) sequence. Antigen unknown. Profiled with immunoSEQ multiplex PCR; TCRdb holds only in-frame clones, not every one. The sample includes about 120,000 clones, 88% of them seen just once. J was trimmed by 8 bases and V by 0 bases; bases with no gene match: 7. The CDR3 extends over 15 amino acids. The germline V gene encodes CDR1 SGDLS and CDR2 YYNGEE. The sample is drawn from a study of T cell responses to AZD1222 COVID-19 vaccine. Broader study findings: Among vaccine-associated CD4 TCRs, coverage spanned spike, with dominance at 160-218 and 743-854. Increases in Spike-specific TCR breadth and depth were seen after two AZD1222 doses. Donors were mostly white British, more females; clonal diversity possibly underestimated.

This specimen consisted of peripheral blood, obtained on day 0 of MenACWY control vaccination. This rearrangement joins TRBV9 to TRBJ2-1; 8 nucleotides agree with TRBD1. The sequence was collected from an adult in good health. CDR3 loop: CASSVGGQGAHEQFF. The DNA of the CDR3 is TGTGCCAGCAGCGTAGGAGGGCAGGGGGCTCATGAGCAGTTCTTC.